This T cell receptor (beta chain) was captured by sequencing in a study of early T cells in non-severe SARS-CoV-2 infection. This CDR3 has 11 amino acids. With 8 bases removed from V and 5 bases from J, the gap between germline ends came to 12 bases. CDR1 DFQATT and CDR2 SNEGSKA come from the germline V gene (reference sequence). MiXCR, applied by TCRdb to the 5' RACE reads, yields one record per CDR3 protein. In the table there are 84,000 or so distinct CDR3 sequences, 12% of which are singletons. The receptor was derived from an adult who was a healthcare worker with PCR-confirmed SARS-CoV-2 infection or an uninfected control (not recorded which). The sequenced material came from whole blood. The chain links TRBV20-1 to TRBJ2-5; TRBD2 is a possible D gene (6 bases). CDR3 bases: TGCAGTACCGGGACTGGGGAGACCCAGTACTTC. This sequence encodes CSTGTGETQYF.